This is a list of T cell receptor beta chains from one sample in a study of T cell changes during pregnancy in multiple sclerosis. Assay: immunoSEQ multiplex PCR; the TCRdb copy retains only in-frame clones and omits some. The table records about 51,000 clones, 93% of them present only once. This material consisted of peripheral blood, taken in the second trimester of pregnancy. The receptors stem from a female donor with multiple sclerosis, enrolled in a pregnancy study. The CDR3 runs from the conserved cysteine through the conserved F or W. A D gene is named only where the DNA matches it firmly. Expanded clones are given a class, and other clones once, few, many or no size at all.

abundance | j_gene | v_gene | d_gene | CDR3nt | CDR3aa
. | TRBJ1-2 | TRBV28 | TRBD1 | TGTGCCAGCAGTTCTTCTAGGACAGGGAGAGACTATGGCTACACCTTC | CASSSSRTGRDYGYTF
. | TRBJ2-7 | TRBV13 | . | TGTGCCAGCAGCTTAGTGCGTGGACTAATCTACGAGCAGTACTTC | CASSLVRGLIYEQYF
once | TRBJ2-1 | TRBV19 | . | TGTGCCAGTACCACAGGGTACAATGAGCAGTTCTTC | CASTTGYNEQFF
. | TRBJ1-4 | TRBV10-3 | TRBD1 | TGTGCCATCAGTGCGGCAGGGGGGAATGAAAAACTGTTTTTT | CAISAAGGNEKLFF
. | TRBJ1-4 | TRBV19 | . | TGTGCCAGTAGTATAGATGTCGGTGAAAAACTGTTTTTT | CASSIDVGEKLFF
. | TRBJ2-1 | TRBV12-5 | TRBD1 | TGTGCTAGTGGTTTGTACGAGATGGGGACAGGGGACAATGAGCAGTTCTTC | CASGLYEMGTGDNEQFF
. | TRBJ2-2 | TRBV2 | . | TGTGCCAGCAGTGAAAAGGGGCCCAACACCGGGGAGCTGTTTTTT | CASSEKGPNTGELFF
. | TRBJ2-7 | TRBV6-1 | . | TGTGCCAGCAGTCCAACAAGTTGGGAGCAGTACTTC | CASSPTSWEQYF
. | TRBJ1-1 | TRBV27 | TRBD1 | TGTGCCAGCAGTCCGTGGGACAGCACTGAAGCTTTCTTT | CASSPWDSTEAFF
. | TRBJ1-1 | TRBV18 | . | TGTGCCAGCTCACCCACCAGCGGGGGGCTTAAGGACACTGAAGCTTTCTTT | CASSPTSGGLKDTEAFF
once | TRBJ2-3 | TRBV7-9 | TRBD2 | TGTGCCAGCAGCTTAGGCTTGGCGGGAGTTATAGATACGCAGTATTTT | CASSLGLAGVIDTQYF
. | TRBJ2-5 | TRBV29-1 | TRBD2 | TGCAGCGTTGAAGATTCTCCCCTAGCGGGAGCCCAAGAGACCCAGTACTTC | CSVEDSPLAGAQETQYF
once | TRBJ2-1 | TRBV27 | TRBD2 | TGTGCCAGCAGGACTAGCGGGAGATCGTCCTACAATGAGCAGTTCTTC | CASRTSGRSSYNEQFF
. | TRBJ1-5 | TRBV7-2 | . | TGTGCCAGCAGCTCCCGACCGACGGGGGGCAATCAGCCCCAGCATTTT | CASSSRPTGGNQPQHF
. | TRBJ2-1 | TRBV25-1 | . | TGTGCCAGCAGGATGGGACTGACAAACAATGAGCAGTTCTTC | CASRMGLTNNEQFF
. | TRBJ2-1 | TRBV6-5 | TRBD2 | TGTGCCAGCAGTTATGGCGGGAGGGCCGGGGGCAATGAGCAGTTCTTC | CASSYGGRAGGNEQFF
. | TRBJ2-5 | TRBV19 | . | TGTGCCAGTAGTATAGCATATTCCAGTCAAGAGACCCAGTACTTC | CASSIAYSSQETQYF
. | TRBJ1-5 | TRBV5-5 | TRBD1 | TGTGCCAGCAGCGGGGACAGGAACAATCAGCCCCAGCATTTT | CASSGDRNNQPQHF
. | TRBJ2-2 | TRBV19 | TRBD2 | TGTGCCAGTAGAGGAGCGGGGGACACCGGGGAGCTGTTTTTT | CASRGAGDTGELFF
. | TRBJ2-1 | TRBV9 | TRBD1 | TGTGCCAGCAGCGCCCTCCCGGGACAGGGTACCCATGAGCAGTTCTTC | CASSALPGQGTHEQFF
. | TRBJ2-7 | TRBV27 | TRBD2 | TGTGCCAGCAGTTTATCGGGCGGGGGGGTATCCTACGAGCAGTACTTC | CASSLSGGGVSYEQYF
. | TRBJ2-3 | TRBV18 | TRBD2 | TGTGCCAGCTCACCGGGACTAGCGGGAGGGCCCCCGGATACGCAGTATTTT | CASSPGLAGGPPDTQYF
. | TRBJ2-7 | TRBV6-6 | . | TGTGCCAGCAGCTCAACTGAGTTCTACGAGCAGTACTTC | CASSSTEFYEQYF
. | TRBJ2-6 | TRBV5-1 | . | TGCGCCAGCAGCCAGTCATTCCGCTCTGGGGCCAACGTCCTGACTTTC | CASSQSFRSGANVLTF
. | TRBJ2-3 | TRBV5-4 | . | TGTGCCAGCAGCTTCGGTGGGAGGAACACAGATACGCAGTATTTT | CASSFGGRNTDTQYF
once | TRBJ1-1 | TRBV15 | . | TGTGCCACCAGCGAAGAGGACCGCCGGGGCACTGAAGCTTTCTTT | CATSEEDRRGTEAFF
. | TRBJ2-1 | TRBV28 | . | TGTGCCAGCAGTTCCACCCGGGTTAGGGGGTTCTTC | CASSSTRVRGFF
. | TRBJ2-7 | TRBV2 | . | TGTGCCAGCAGTGAAGGCGAGCAAACCTACGAGCAGTACTTC | CASSEGEQTYEQYF
. | TRBJ1-4 | TRBV7-6 | . | TGTGCCAGCAGCTTAGCGCCAGGAAGTAATGAAAAACTGTTTTTT | CASSLAPGSNEKLFF
. | TRBJ2-2 | TRBV7-2 | TRBD2 | TGTGCCAGCAGCCTACCTAGCGGGACGAGTTTCGGGCACACCGGGGAGCTGTTTTTT | CASSLPSGTSFGHTGELFF
. | TRBJ2-3 | TRBV2 | TRBD2 | TGTGCCAGCAGGTGGACGGGAGGGCGCGCAGATACGCAGTATTTT | CASRWTGGRADTQYF
once | TRBJ2-2 | TRBV28 | . | TGTGCCAGCAGGATCCCACTAGACACCGGGGAGCTGTTTTTT | CASRIPLDTGELFF
. | TRBJ1-1 | TRBV4-1 | . | TGCGCCAGCAGCCAAGAAATGCGCGGGAACACTGAAGCTTTCTTT | CASSQEMRGNTEAFF
. | TRBJ2-3 | TRBV5-5 | TRBD1 | TGTGCCAGCAGGGGTGGGGACAGGACACTAGATACGCAGTATTTT | CASRGGDRTLDTQYF
. | TRBJ2-2 | TRBV4-3 | . | TGCGCCAGCAGCCCCACGGAGTGGACTAACACCGGGGAGCTGTTTTTT | CASSPTEWTNTGELFF
. | TRBJ2-3 | TRBV4-3 | . | TGCGCCAGCAGCCAAGACTGGCGGGGGCGCGGAGGAGATACGCAGTATTTT | CASSQDWRGRGGDTQYF
once | TRBJ2-1 | TRBV5-4 | TRBD2 | TGTGCCAGCAGCTTCGTCGGACTAGCAGAAAGATACAATGAGCAGTTCTTC | CASSFVGLAERYNEQFF
. | TRBJ2-3 | TRBV4-3 | TRBD2 | TGCGCCAGCAGCCAAGCAGGGGGACTAGCGGGAGATACGCAGTATTTT | CASSQAGGLAGDTQYF
. | TRBJ1-4 | TRBV6-6 | TRBD1 | TGTGCCAGCAGGCCACCGGGACAGGGGGCGGAAAAACTGTTTTTT | CASRPPGQGAEKLFF
. | TRBJ2-3 | TRBV4-1 | . | TGCGCCAGCAGCAAAGCCGGTGGAGCAGATACGCAGTATTTT | CASSKAGGADTQYF
. | TRBJ2-3 | TRBV28 | . | TGTGCCAGCAGTTTCCAGGGCCCCACAGATACGCAGTATTTT | CASSFQGPTDTQYF
. | TRBJ1-4 | TRBV5-1 | TRBD1 | TGCGCCAGCAGCTTACGGACAGGGTCGAATGAAAAACTGTTTTTT | CASSLRTGSNEKLFF
. | TRBJ2-7 | TRBV5-1 | TRBD1 | TGCGCCAGCAGGCCCTCGGGACAGGGGTACGAGCAGTACTTC | CASRPSGQGYEQYF
. | TRBJ1-3 | TRBV7-9 | TRBD1 | TGTGCCAGCAGCGTGGACAGGGGGATTTATTCTGGAAACACCATATATTTT | CASSVDRGIYSGNTIYF
. | TRBJ1-2 | TRBV19 | TRBD1 | TGTGCCAGTATGGATTTGACAGGGGGGAAAGTGGGCTACACCTTC | CASMDLTGGKVGYTF
. | TRBJ2-1 | TRBV6-1 | TRBD1 | TGTGCCAGCAGTGAACTGGCAGGGGGTCCTAATGGTGAGCAGTTCTTC | CASSELAGGPNGEQFF
. | TRBJ1-2 | TRBV6-1 | . | TGTGCCAGCAACTCAGACTATAACTATGGCTACACCTTC | CASNSDYNYGYTF
. | TRBJ2-2 | TRBV7-2 | . | TGTGCCAGCAGCTTAGTGGGGAGCACCGGGGAGCTGTTTTTT | CASSLVGSTGELFF
. | TRBJ2-3 | TRBV7-2 | . | TGTGCCAGCAGCCCACCCCGGGGAGATACGCAGTATTTT | CASSPPRGDTQYF
. | TRBJ2-1 | TRBV19 | TRBD2 | TGTGCCAGTAGTAGGACTAGCGGGAGGGCCTCCTACAATGAGCAGTTCTTC | CASSRTSGRASYNEQFF
. | TRBJ1-4 | TRBV11-2 | TRBD1 | TGTGCCAGCAGCCCCTTTCCGGGGGACAGGGAAGAAAAACTGTTTTTT | CASSPFPGDREEKLFF
few | TRBJ1-1 | TRBV6-5 | . | TGTGCCAGCAGTTACGGGCAGGAAGCTTTCTTT | CASSYGQEAFF
. | TRBJ1-5 | TRBV12-5 | TRBD1 | TGTGCTAGTGGTTTGGTAACAGGGGGCTACAATCAGCCCCAGCATTTT | CASGLVTGGYNQPQHF
. | TRBJ2-1 | TRBV10-3 | TRBD2 | TGTGCCATCCAACCGGGACTAGCGGACAATGAGCAGTTCTTC | CAIQPGLADNEQFF
. | TRBJ2-6 | TRBV28 | . | TGTGCCAGCAGTGAACAGAAGGGGGGGGCCAACGTCCTGACTTTC | CASSEQKGGANVLTF
. | TRBJ1-2 | TRBV29-1 | TRBD1 | TGCAGCGTAACGGGACAGGGAACTCTGGTGGATGGCTACACCTTC | CSVTGQGTLVDGYTF
. | TRBJ1-2 | TRBV6-5 | . | TGTGCCAGCAGTCGATACAGGGAGTACTATGGCTACACCTTC | CASSRYREYYGYTF